Only a few counts were recorded for the clone carrying this T cell receptor beta chain. The data stem from a study of preoperative IRX-2 immunotherapy in early breast cancer. Looked up from germline, CDR1 is MDHEN and CDR2 is SYDVKM. CDR3 length: 14 amino acids. The V and J ends lost 6 bases and 6 bases respectively, with 15 bases between them. The protocol was immunoSEQ multiplex PCR, while the TCRdb copy is restricted to in-frame clones and leaves out a portion. The repertoire holds approximately 38,000 clones, with 82% as singletons. Treatment reported: preoperative locoregional IRX-2 cytokine immunotherapy. This phase Ib study tested locoregional IRX-2 cytokine immunotherapy given before surgery.

The chain has TRBV28 and TRBJ1-3; D unclear. The sequence was obtained from a human donor with breast cancer. The material sequenced was lymph node tissue, taken after IRX-2 immunotherapy. The CDR3 DNA reads TGTGCCAGCAGCCCACGGGCAATAGAAAACACCATATATTTT. This codes for CASSPRAIENTIYF.